Following are 22 T cell receptor beta chains from one sample sequenced in a study of T cell responses to AZD1222 COVID-19 vaccine (dated by TCRdb to the early 2020s). Read against the paper, the sample's time point label means: about 28 days (+/-7) after the second vaccine dose. The library was produced with the immunoSEQ multiplex PCR assay. The table was pulled from immuneACCESS by TCRdb, which kept in-frame rearrangements only. Such tables lose some clones; where checked, under half of the loss comes from unresolved V genes, and the rest has no known cause. The sample table lists about 59,000 clones, nearly 90% of them with a count of one. The ten top clones hold 5% to 6.5% of the sample. Sequencing used peripheral blood, obtained 28 days after the second AZD1222 dose. The receptors originated from an adult who received the AZD1222 COVID-19 vaccine.

Written as DNA, the CDR3 is TGTGCCAGCAGTTACTCGACAGGGGGCAACAATCAGCCCCAGCATTTT. It specifies CASSYSTGGNNQPQHF. This sequence joins TRBV6-5 and TRBJ1-5; 10 positions agree with TRBD1. V gave up 0 bases and J gave up 3 bases; unmatched junction bases: 2. Germline lookup yields CDR1 MNHEY and CDR2 SVGAGI. The CDR3 spans 16 residues.

The chain uses TRBV5-4 and TRBJ1-1, with a weak D call TRBD1 (5 bases). Germline V gives CDR1 SGHNT, CDR2 YYREEE (reference sequence). Trimming left V 5 bases short and J 10 bases short, with 21 bases between. CDR3 size: 14 residues. DNA for the CDR3: TGTGCCAGCAGAATCACCGGGGCGAAAGGGAGAGCTTTCTTT. Encoded protein: CASRITGAKGRAFF.

A word on this clone: Other DNA sequences in the sample encode the same CDR3. The chain has TRBV18 and TRBJ1-1; 9 nucleotides match TRBD1. Losses at the gene ends were 3 bases for V and 2 bases for J; bases not matched to a gene: 1. The CDR3 spans 14 residues. CDR1 is KGHSH and CDR2 is LQKENI in the germline V gene. CDR3 in DNA: TGTGCCAGCTCACCGGGACAGGGTAACACTGAAGCTTTCTTT. It is translated as CASSPGQGNTEAFF. The full variable domain, its missing parts supplied by reference TRBV18 and TRBJ1-1, is NAGVMQNPRHLVRRRGQEARLRCSPMKGHSHVYWYRQLPEEGLKFMVYLQKENIIDESGMPKERFSAEFPKEGPSILRIQQVVRGDSAAYFCASSPGQGNTEAFFGQGTRLTVV.

The chain has TRBV30 and TRBJ1-5; TRBD1 might be the D (5 bases). The V end lost 3 bases, the J end lost 1 base, and 7 bases lay between the germline ends. Germline V gene data show CDR1 as GTSNPN and CDR2 as SVGIG (reference sequence). The CDR3 extends over 13 amino acids. CDR3 DNA: TGTGCCTGGAGCCGGGACAGCAATCAGCCCCAGCATTTT. As protein: CAWSRDSNQPQHF.

This clone has only one observation. The chain employs TRBV9 and TRBJ2-1; possible D gene TRBD2, 6 bases. V dropped 4 bases and J dropped 8 bases, with 22 bases sitting between them. This CDR3 has 16 amino acids. In germline, CDR1 is SGDLS, CDR2 YYNGEE. The CDR3 is CASSPGGLALGDEQFF. The CDR3 DNA reads TGTGCCAGCAGCCCAGGAGGGCTAGCGCTCGGCGATGAGCAGTTCTTC.

The rearrangement links TRBV6-2 or TRBV6-3 to TRBJ1-1; D is unresolved. The CDR3 extends over 12 amino acids. CDR1 MNHEY and CDR2 SVGEGT come from the germline V gene. Trimming shortened V by 6 bases and J by 1 base, and 6 bases separated the two germline ends. The CDR3 bases are TGTGCCAGCAGCACAGCGAACACTGAAGCTTTCTTT. It specifies CASSTANTEAFF.

The rearrangement uses TRBV10-2 and TRBJ2-7, with TRBD2 identical over 9 bases. The trim removed 6 bases at V and 3 bases at J, leaving 9 bases unmatched. CDR1 and CDR2 from the germline V gene are WSHSY and SAAADI. The CDR3 has 15 residues. CDR3 residues: CASRDLAGRSYEQYF. Written as DNA, the CDR3 is TGCGCCAGCAGGGACCTAGCGGGGAGAAGCTACGAGCAGTACTTC.

This clone occurred a few times. The chain joins TRBV7-8 to TRBJ2-5; 7 nucleotides line up with TRBD1. Germline assignment: CDR1 SGHVS and CDR2 FQNEAQ. The junction had 11 bases not matched to a gene; V was cut back by 5 bases and J by 5 bases. CDR3 length: 15 amino acids. The CDR3 protein is CASSAPGTDLETQYF. The CDR3 DNA reads TGTGCCAGCAGCGCTCCGGGGACAGATTTGGAGACCCAGTACTTC.

The chain carries TRBV5-5 and TRBJ2-7, with 11 bases identical to TRBD2. Trimming removed 3 bases from V and 4 bases from J; junction bases left unmatched: 6. This CDR3 comprises 15 residues. Germline values: CDR1 SGHKS, CDR2 YYEKEE (reference sequence). CDR3 in DNA: TGTGCCAGCAGCTCGGATAGCGGGAGGGCTTACGAGCAGTACTTC. This translates into CASSSDSGRAYEQYF.

The chain is built from TRBV7-9 and TRBJ2-5; 7 bases line up with TRBD2. V lost 3 bases to trimming and J lost 4 bases; unmatched junction nucleotides: 2. The CDR3 extends over 13 amino acids. Germline CDR1 SEHNR, CDR2 FQNEAQ (reference sequence). The CDR3 protein is CASSFSGGETQYF. For the CDR3, the DNA is TGTGCCAGCAGCTTTTCGGGGGGAGAGACCCAGTACTTC.

The chain couples TRBV6-2 or TRBV6-3 to TRBJ1-6; D not resolved. Germline CDR1 is MNHEY and CDR2 is SVGEGT. Between the trimmed V and J ends, which lost 2 bases and 6 bases, there was a span of 8 bases. This CDR3 contains 14 residues. In nucleotides, the CDR3 is TGTGCCAGCAGTTACCTTCAAACTAATTCACCCCTCCACTTT. This codes for CASSYLQTNSPLHF.

In nucleotides, the CDR3 is TGTGCCAGCAGCCAGGACAGCCAAGAGACCCAGTACTTC. Residues: CASSQDSQETQYF. V and J are TRBV2 and TRBJ2-5, with a possible D match to TRBD1 (6 bases). This CDR3 is 13 amino acids long. Germline V lookup: CDR1 SNHLY, CDR2 FYNNEI. V was pared by 6 bases and J by 1 base, with 9 bases between.

This clone was found a few times. The chain couples TRBV5-5 to TRBJ1-1, with TRBD1 identical over 7 bases. CDR3 length: 16 residues. After removal of 0 bases from V and 5 bases from J, the junction contained 10 bases not matched to a gene. The germline V gene has CDR1 SGHKS and CDR2 YYEKEE (reference sequence). The chain's CDR3 is CASSLEGSGGHTEAFF. The CDR3 DNA follows: TGTGCCAGCAGCTTGGAGGGGTCAGGGGGTCATACTGAAGCTTTCTTT.

CDR3 loop: CASSLGVGSEKLFF. Here the CDR3 DNA reads TGTGCCAGCAGTTTAGGAGTAGGGAGTGAAAAACTGTTTTTT. The V call is TRBV28, the J call TRBJ1-4, with D unclear. The CDR3 covers 14 residues. Looked up from germline, CDR1 is MDHEN and CDR2 is SYDVKM. V lost 2 bases and J 7 bases, leaving 11 bases between the germline ends. Using reference TRBV28 and TRBJ1-4 for the parts outside the CDR3, the full variable domain is DVKVTQSSRYLVKRTGEKVFLECVQDMDHENMFWYRQDPGLGLRLIYFSYDVKMKEKGDIPEGYSVSREKKERFSLILESASTNQTSMYLCASSLGVGSEKLFFGSGTQLSVL.

The chain recombines TRBV5-1 with TRBJ2-5; a weak D match, TRBD2 (5 bases). V dropped 0 bases and J dropped 1 base, with 10 bases sitting between them. The CDR3 is made up of 15 amino acids. Germline V CDR1 and CDR2: SGHRS, YFSETQ. The CDR3 reads CASSLEGGGQETQYF. CDR3 DNA sequence: TGCGCCAGCAGCTTGGAAGGAGGAGGCCAAGAGACCCAGTACTTC.

This clone has only one observation. The CDR3 protein is CSVSPGGVDTGELFF. In DNA form, the CDR3 reads TGCAGCGTCTCGCCGGGGGGAGTAGACACCGGGGAGCTGTTTTTT. This chain links TRBV29-1 with TRBJ2-2; 7 bases line up with TRBD2. The length of the CDR3 is 15 residues. With 6 bases clipped from V and 3 bases from J, the junction kept 10 bases outside the gene matches. Germline-derived CDR1 and CDR2 are SQVTM and ANQGSEA.

The chain couples TRBV3-1 (or the pseudogene TRBV3-2) to TRBJ2-1; 7 bases are a match to TRBD1. Germline CDR1 LGHDT, CDR2 YNNKEL (reference sequence). After removal of 7 bases from V and 2 bases from J, the junction contained 5 bases not matched to a gene. The CDR3 covers 14 residues. CDR3 in amino acids: CASTPGTAYNEQFF. The CDR3 nucleotides are TGTGCCAGCACCCCCGGGACAGCCTACAATGAGCAGTTCTTC.

The chain recombines TRBV23-1 with TRBJ1-4, with D uncertain. TRBV23-1 qualifies as an ORF whose function is uncertain. V was pared by 0 bases and J by 16 bases, with 15 bases between. The CDR3 has 13 residues. In nucleotides, the CDR3 is TGCGCCAGCAGTCAATCGGATCGGGAGATCACGTTTTTT. The encoded protein is CASSQSDREITFF.

The V and J genes are TRBV7-8 and TRBJ1-1; D call uncertain. The CDR3 extends over 14 amino acids. Per germline, CDR1 SGHVS and CDR2 FQNEAQ. V lost 5 bases and J 4 bases, leaving 14 bases between the germline ends. The DNA for the CDR3 is TGTGCCAGCAGCCCCCTTTGGGGAAGCACTGAAGCTTTCTTT. Translating gives CASSPLWGSTEAFF.

This chain uses TRBV18 with TRBJ2-1, with D possibly TRBD1 on 6 matching bases. Germline CDR1 is KGHSH and CDR2 is LQKENI. This CDR3 region has 17 residues. Trimming shortened V by 0 bases and J by 5 bases, and 17 bases separated the two germline ends. CDR3 in amino acids: CASSPPSSRQVNNEQFF. The DNA of the CDR3 is TGTGCCAGCTCACCACCGAGTTCGAGACAGGTAAACAATGAGCAGTTCTTC.

V gene TRBV4-1 combines with J gene TRBJ2-5; a possible D gene is TRBD2 (6 bases). With 2 bases removed from V and 4 bases from J, the gap between germline ends came to 11 bases. CDR1 and CDR2 from the germline V gene are MGHRA and YSYEKL. The CDR3 extends over 14 amino acids. This chain's CDR3 is CASSQRVSGETQYF. The CDR3 DNA sequence: TGCGCCAGCAGCCAAAGGGTTAGCGGAGAGACCCAGTACTTC.

The chain recombines TRBV12-5 with TRBJ2-5; a weak D match, TRBD2 (6 bases). This CDR3 is 12 amino acids long. Between the trimmed V and J ends, which lost 2 bases and 9 bases, there was a span of 10 bases. Per germline, CDR1 LGHNT and CDR2 FRNRAP. Here the CDR3 DNA reads TGTGCTAGTGGTTTGACTTCGGGGGCCCAGTACTTC. The encoded protein is CASGLTSGAQYF.